The present T cell receptor beta chain was sequenced within a study of T cell changes during pregnancy in multiple sclerosis. TCRdb's table, derived via immunoSEQ multiplex PCR, lists solely in-frame clones and lacks some. The sample holds about 42,000 clones; around 80% are singletons and the top ten take around 0.7%. V gave up 5 bases and J gave up 5 bases, with 13 bases separating them. The CDR3 covers 14 residues. Germline CDR1 and CDR2: SGHNT and YENEEA. This chain uses TRBV11-3 with TRBJ2-1, with D perhaps TRBD2 (6 bases). Source: CD4+ T cells from peripheral blood mononuclear cells, taken before pregnancy. The clonotype was recovered from a female donor with multiple sclerosis, enrolled in a pregnancy study. The CDR3 nucleotides are TGTGCCAGCAGCCCGGGGGAGATGAACAATGAGCAGTTCTTC. The encoded protein is CASSPGEMNNEQFF.